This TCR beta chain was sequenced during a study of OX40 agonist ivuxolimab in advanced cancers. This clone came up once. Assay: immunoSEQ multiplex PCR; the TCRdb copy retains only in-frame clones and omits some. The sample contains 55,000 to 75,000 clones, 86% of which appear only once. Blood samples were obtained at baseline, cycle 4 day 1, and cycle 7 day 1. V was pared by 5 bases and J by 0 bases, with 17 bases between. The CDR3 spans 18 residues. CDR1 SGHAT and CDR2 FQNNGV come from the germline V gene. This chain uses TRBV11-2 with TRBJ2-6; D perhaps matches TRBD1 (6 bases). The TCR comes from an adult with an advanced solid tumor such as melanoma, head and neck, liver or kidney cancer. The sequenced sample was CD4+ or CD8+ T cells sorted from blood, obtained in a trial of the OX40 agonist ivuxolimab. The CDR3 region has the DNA TGTGCCAGCAGCCCACGGACAGCGGCTTTCTCTGGGGCCAACGTCCTGACTTTC. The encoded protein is CASSPRTAAFSGANVLTF.